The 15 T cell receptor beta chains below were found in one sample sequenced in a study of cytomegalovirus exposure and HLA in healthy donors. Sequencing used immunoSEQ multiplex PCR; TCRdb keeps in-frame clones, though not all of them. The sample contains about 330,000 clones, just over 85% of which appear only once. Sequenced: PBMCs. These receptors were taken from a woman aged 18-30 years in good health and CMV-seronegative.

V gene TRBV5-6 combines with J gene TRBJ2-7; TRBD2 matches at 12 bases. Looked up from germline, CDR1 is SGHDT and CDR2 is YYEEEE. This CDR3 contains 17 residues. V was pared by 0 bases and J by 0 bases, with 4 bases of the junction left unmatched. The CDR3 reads CASSLAGLAGISYEQYF. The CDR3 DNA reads TGTGCCAGCAGCTTGGCCGGACTAGCGGGGATCTCCTACGAGCAGTACTTC.

The CDR3 spells CASSIQAGVSTDTQYF. For the CDR3, the DNA is TGTGCCAGCAGCATTCAAGCGGGAGTGAGCACAGATACGCAGTATTTT. V usage is TRBV11-1 and J usage is TRBJ2-3; 8 nucleotides match TRBD2. This CDR3 contains 16 residues. Germline loops: CDR1 SGHAT, CDR2 FQDESV (reference sequence). V dropped 5 bases and J dropped 0; count of bases not matched to a gene: 7.

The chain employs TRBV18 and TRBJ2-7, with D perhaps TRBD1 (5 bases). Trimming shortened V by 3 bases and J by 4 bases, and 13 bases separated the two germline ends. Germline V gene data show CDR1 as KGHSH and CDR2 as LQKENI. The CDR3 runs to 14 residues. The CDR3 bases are TGTGCCAGCTCACCGGTAGGGGCCCCATACGAGCAGTACTTC. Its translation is CASSPVGAPYEQYF.

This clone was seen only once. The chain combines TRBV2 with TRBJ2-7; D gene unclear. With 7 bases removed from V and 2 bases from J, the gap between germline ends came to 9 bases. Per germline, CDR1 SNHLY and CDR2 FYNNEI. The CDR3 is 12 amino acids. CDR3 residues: CASISVTYEQYF. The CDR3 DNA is TGTGCCAGCATCTCAGTTACCTACGAGCAGTACTTC.

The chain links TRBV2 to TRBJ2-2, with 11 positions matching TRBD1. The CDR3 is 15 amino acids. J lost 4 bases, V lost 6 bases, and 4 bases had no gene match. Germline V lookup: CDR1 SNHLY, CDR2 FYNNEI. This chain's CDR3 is CASRAGTGGTGELFF. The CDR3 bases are TGTGCCAGCAGGGCCGGGACAGGGGGCACCGGGGAGCTGTTTTTT.

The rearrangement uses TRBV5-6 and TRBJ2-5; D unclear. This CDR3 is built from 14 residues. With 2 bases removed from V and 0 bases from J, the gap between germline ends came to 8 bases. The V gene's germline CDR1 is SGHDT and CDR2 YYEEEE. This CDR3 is CASSFGVHQETQYF. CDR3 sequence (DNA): TGTGCCAGCAGCTTTGGAGTCCACCAAGAGACCCAGTACTTC.

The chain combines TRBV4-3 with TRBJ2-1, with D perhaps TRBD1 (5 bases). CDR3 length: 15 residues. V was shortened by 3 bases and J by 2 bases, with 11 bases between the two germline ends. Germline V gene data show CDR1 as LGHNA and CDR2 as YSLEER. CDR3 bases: TGCGCCAGCAGCCAGCTGGACACGGCCTACAATGAGCAGTTCTTC. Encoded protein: CASSQLDTAYNEQFF.

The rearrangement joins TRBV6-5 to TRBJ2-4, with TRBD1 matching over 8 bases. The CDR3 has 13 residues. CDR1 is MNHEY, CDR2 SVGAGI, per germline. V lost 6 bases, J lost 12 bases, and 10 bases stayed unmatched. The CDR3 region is CASSSTDRVGQYF. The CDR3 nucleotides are TGTGCCAGCAGCTCCACGGACAGGGTGGGTCAGTACTTC.

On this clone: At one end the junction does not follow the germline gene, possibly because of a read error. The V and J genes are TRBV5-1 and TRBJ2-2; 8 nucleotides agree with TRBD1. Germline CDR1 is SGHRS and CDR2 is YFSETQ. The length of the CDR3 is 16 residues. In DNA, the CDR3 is TGCGCCAGCAGCCCGGGACAGGCGATGAACACCGGGGAGTTGTTTTTT. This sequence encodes CASSPGQAMNTGELFF.

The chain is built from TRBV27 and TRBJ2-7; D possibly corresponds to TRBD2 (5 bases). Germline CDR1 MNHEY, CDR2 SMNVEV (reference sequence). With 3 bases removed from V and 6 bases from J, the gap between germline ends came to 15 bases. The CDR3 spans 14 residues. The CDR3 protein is CASSFGLAEGEQYF. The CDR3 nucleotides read TGTGCCAGCAGTTTCGGCCTAGCTGAAGGCGAGCAGTACTTC.

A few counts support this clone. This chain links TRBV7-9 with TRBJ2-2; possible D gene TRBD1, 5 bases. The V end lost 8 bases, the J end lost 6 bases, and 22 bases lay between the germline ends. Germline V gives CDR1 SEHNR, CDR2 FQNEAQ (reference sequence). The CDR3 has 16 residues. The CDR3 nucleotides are TGTGCCAGCGGGGCCTCGCGGTCGCCCTTCCCCGGGGAGCTGTTTTTT. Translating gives CASGASRSPFPGELFF.

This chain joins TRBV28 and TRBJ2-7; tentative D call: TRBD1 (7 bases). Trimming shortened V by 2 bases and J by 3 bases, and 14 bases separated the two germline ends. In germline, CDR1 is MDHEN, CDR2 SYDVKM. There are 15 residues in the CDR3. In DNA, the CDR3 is TGTGCCAGCAGTTTACGGCAGGGGGGCCGCTACGAGCAGTACTTC. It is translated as CASSLRQGGRYEQYF.

The CDR3 DNA is TGTGCCATCAGGGACCTAGCGGGAGAGTCCTACGAGCAGTACTTC. It codes for CAIRDLAGESYEQYF. The chain is built from TRBV10-3 and TRBJ2-7, with 10 positions matching TRBD2. Unmatched junction bases numbered 6, after V lost 6 bases and J lost 1 base. CDR1 is ENHRY, CDR2 SYGVKD, per germline. This CDR3 spans 15 amino acids.

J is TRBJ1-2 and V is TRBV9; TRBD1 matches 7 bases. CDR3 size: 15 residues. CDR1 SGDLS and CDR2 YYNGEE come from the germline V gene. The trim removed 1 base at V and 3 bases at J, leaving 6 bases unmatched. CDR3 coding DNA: TGTGCCAGCAGCGTATTCGCAGGGGGTTACTATGGCTACACCTTC. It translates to CASSVFAGGYYGYTF.

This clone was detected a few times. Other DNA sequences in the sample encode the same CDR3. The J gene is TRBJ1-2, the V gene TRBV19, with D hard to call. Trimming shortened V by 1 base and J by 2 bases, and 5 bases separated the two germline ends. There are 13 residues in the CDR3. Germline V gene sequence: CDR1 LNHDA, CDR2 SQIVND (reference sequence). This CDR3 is CASSIGENYGYTF. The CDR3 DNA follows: TGTGCCAGTAGTATAGGGGAGAACTATGGCTACACCTTC.